This T cell receptor beta chain was documented in a study of CD8 T cells in Susac syndrome. V was shortened by 4 bases and J by 2 bases, with 12 bases between the two germline ends. In germline, CDR1 is SGHRS, CDR2 YFSETQ. This CDR3 region has 14 residues. With random hexamers, roughly 0.45 to 1 ug RNA was reverse transcribed. TCR beta CDR3 was amplified by immunoSEQ covering 54 Vbeta and 13 Jbeta. TCRdb processed the immunoSEQ multiplex PCR reads anew with MiXCR; each CDR3 protein has one entry. The sample yields approximately 190,000 distinct CDR3 sequences, approximately 93% seen once. Controls matched for age and sex were healthy donors. Negative isolation yielded the CD8+ and CD4+ T cells, while FACS enriched the TEMRA cells.

The chain carries TRBV5-1 and TRBJ2-5; maybe TRBD1 (6 bases). The specimen was CD4+ T cells from PBMCs. The clonotype comes from a human donor in good health. CDR3 residues: CASSLPDRQETQYF. In DNA, the CDR3 is TGCGCCAGCAGCCTGCCAGACAGGCAAGAGACCCAGTACTTC. The variable domain in full, completed from reference TRBV5-1 and TRBJ2-5, reads KAGVTQTPRYLIKTRGQQVTLSCSPISGHRSVSWYQQTPGQGLQFLFEYFSETQRNKGNFPGRFSGRQFSNSRSEMNVSTLELGDSALYLCASSLPDRQETQYFGPGTRLLVL.